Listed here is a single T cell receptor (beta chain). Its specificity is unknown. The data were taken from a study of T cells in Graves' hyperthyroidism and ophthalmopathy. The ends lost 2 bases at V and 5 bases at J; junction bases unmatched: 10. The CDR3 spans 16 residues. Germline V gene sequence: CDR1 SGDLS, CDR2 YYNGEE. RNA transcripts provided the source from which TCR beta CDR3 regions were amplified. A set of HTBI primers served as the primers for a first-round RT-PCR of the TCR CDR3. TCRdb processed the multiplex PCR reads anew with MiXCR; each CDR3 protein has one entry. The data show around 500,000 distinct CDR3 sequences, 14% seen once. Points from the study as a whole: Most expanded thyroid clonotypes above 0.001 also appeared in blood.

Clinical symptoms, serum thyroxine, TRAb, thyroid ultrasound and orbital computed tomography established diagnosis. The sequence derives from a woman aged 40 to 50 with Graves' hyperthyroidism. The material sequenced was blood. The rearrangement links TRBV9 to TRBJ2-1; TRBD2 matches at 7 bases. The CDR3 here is CASSVLGGSKHNEQFF. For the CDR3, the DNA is TGTGCCAGCAGCGTTTTGGGCGGGAGTAAGCACAATGAGCAGTTCTTC. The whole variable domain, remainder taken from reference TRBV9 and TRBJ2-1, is DSGVTQTPKHLITATGQRVTLRCSPRSGDLSVYWYQQSLDQGLQFLIQYYNGEERAKGNILERFSAQQFPDLHSELNLSSLELGDSALYFCASSVLGGSKHNEQFFGPGTRLTVL.